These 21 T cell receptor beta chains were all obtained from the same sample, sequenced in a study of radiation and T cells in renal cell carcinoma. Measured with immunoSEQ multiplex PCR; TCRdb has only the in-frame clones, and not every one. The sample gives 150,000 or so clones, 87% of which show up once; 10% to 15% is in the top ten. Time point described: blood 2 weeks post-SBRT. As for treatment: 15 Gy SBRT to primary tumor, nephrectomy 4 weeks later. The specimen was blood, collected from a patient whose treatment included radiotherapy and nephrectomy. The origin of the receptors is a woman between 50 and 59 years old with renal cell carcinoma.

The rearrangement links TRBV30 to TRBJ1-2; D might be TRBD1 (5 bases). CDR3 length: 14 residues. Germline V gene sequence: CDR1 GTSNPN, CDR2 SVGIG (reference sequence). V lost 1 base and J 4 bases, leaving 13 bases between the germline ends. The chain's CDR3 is CAWSEGGQGYGYTF. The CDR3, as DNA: TGTGCCTGGAGTGAGGGAGGTCAGGGCTATGGCTACACCTTC.

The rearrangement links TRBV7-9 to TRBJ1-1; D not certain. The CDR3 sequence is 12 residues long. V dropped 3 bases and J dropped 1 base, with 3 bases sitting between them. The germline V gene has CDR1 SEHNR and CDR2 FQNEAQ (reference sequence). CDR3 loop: CASSFRNTEAFF. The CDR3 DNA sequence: TGTGCCAGCAGCTTCAGGAACACTGAAGCTTTCTTT.

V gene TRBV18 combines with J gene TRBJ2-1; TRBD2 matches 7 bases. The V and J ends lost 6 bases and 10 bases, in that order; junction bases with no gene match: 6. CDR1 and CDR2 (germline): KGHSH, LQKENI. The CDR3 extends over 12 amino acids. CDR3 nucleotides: TGTGCCAGCTCGACGGGGGGTTGGGAGCAGTTCTTC. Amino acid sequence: CASSTGGWEQFF. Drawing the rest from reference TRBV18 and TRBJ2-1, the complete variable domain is NAGVMQNPRHLVRRRGQEARLRCSPMKGHSHVYWYRQLPEEGLKFMVYLQKENIIDESGMPKERFSAEFPKEGPSILRIQQVVRGDSAAYFCASSTGGWEQFFGPGTRLTVL.

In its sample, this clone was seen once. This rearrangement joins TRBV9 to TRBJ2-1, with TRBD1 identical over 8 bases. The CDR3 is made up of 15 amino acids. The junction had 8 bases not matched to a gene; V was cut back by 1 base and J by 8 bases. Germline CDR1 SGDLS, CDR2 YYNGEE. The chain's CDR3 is CASSVRQGLGDEQFF. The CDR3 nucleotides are TGTGCCAGCAGCGTAAGACAGGGGTTAGGCGATGAGCAGTTCTTC.

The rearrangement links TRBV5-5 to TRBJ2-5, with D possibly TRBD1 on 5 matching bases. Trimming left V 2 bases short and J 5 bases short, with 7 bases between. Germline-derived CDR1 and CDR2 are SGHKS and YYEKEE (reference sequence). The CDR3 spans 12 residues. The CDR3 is CASSLGVETQYF. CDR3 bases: TGTGCCAGCAGCTTAGGGGTGGAGACCCAGTACTTC. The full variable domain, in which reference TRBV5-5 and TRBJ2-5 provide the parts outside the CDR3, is DAGVTQSPTHLIKTRGQQVTLRCSPISGHKSVSWYQQVLGQGPQFIFQYYEKEERGRGNFPDRFSARQFPNYSSELNVNALLLGDSALYLCASSLGVETQYFGPGTRLLVL.

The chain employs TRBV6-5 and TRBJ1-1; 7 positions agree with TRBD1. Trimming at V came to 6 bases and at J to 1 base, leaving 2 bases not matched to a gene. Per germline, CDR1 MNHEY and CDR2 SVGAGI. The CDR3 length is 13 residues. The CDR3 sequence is CASRDRENTEAFF. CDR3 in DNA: TGTGCCAGCAGAGACAGGGAGAACACTGAAGCTTTCTTT.

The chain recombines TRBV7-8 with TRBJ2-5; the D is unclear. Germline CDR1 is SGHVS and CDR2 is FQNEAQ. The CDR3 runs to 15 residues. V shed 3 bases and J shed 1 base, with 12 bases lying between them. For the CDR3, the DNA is TGTGCCAGCAGCTTGATCGGAACTACCCAAGAGACCCAGTACTTC. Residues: CASSLIGTTQETQYF.

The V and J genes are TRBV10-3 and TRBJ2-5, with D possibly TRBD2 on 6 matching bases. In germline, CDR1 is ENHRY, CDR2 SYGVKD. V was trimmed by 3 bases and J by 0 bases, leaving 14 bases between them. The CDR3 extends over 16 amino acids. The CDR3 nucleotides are TGTGCCATCAGTGACACTAGCCGGGGAAACCAAGAGACCCAGTACTTC. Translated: CAISDTSRGNQETQYF.

The CDR3 sequence: CASSFGGLLAGGSYNEQFF. DNA of the CDR3: TGTGCCAGCAGCTTTGGCGGTCTACTAGCGGGGGGATCTTACAATGAGCAGTTCTTC. The chain is built from TRBV5-4 and TRBJ2-1; 12 bases match TRBD2. Per the germline V gene, CDR1 is SGHNT and CDR2 is YYREEE (reference sequence). J was trimmed by 4 bases and V by 2 bases; bases with no gene match: 13. This CDR3 region has 19 residues. Supplemented by reference TRBV5-4 and TRBJ2-1, the full variable domain reads ETGVTQSPTHLIKTRGQQVTLRCSSQSGHNTVSWYQQALGQGPQFIFQYYREEENGRGNFPPRFSGLQFPNYSSELNVNALELDDSALYLCASSFGGLLAGGSYNEQFFGPGTRLTVL.

The CDR3 sequence is CASTPGGSYYGYTF. CDR3 nucleotide sequence: TGCGCCAGCACCCCGGGGGGGTCTTACTATGGCTACACCTTC. The V gene is TRBV5-1, the J gene TRBJ1-2; possibly TRBD1 for D (5 bases). V shed 6 bases and J shed 3 bases, with 15 bases lying between them. The CDR3 loop spans 14 amino acids. The germline gives CDR1 SGHRS, CDR2 YFSETQ.

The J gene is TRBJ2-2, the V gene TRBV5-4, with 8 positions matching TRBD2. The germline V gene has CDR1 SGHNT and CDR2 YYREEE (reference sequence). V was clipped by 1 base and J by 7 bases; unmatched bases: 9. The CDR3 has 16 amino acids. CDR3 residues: CASSLSAGAPGGELFF. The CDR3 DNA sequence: TGTGCCAGCAGCTTGTCAGCGGGGGCACCAGGCGGGGAGCTGTTTTTT.

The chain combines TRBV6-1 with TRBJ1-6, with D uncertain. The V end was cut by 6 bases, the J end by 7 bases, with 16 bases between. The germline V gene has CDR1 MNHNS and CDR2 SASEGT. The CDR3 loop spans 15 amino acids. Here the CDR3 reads CASSFGNWENSPLHF. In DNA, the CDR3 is TGTGCCAGCAGCTTTGGGAATTGGGAAAATTCACCCCTCCACTTT.

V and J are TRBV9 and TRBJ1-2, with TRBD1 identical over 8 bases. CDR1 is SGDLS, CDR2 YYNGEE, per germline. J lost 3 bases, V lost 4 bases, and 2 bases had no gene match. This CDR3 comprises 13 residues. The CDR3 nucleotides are TGTGCCAGCAGCCTGACAGGGGACTATGGCTACACCTTC. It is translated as CASSLTGDYGYTF.

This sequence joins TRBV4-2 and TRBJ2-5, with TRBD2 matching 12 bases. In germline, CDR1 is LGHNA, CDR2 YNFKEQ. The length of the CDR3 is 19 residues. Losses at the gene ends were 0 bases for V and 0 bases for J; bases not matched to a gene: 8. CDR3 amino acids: CASSQDLRLAGGYQETQYF. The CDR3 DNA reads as TGTGCCAGCAGCCAAGATCTTCGGCTAGCGGGGGGGTACCAAGAGACCCAGTACTTC.

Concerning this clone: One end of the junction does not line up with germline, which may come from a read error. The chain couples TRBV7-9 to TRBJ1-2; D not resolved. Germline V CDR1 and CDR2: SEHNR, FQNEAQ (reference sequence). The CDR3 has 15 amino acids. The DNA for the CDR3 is TGTGCCAGCGAACCTGGCCACGAGGGCCACTACGGCTACACCTTC. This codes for CASEPGHEGHYGYTF.

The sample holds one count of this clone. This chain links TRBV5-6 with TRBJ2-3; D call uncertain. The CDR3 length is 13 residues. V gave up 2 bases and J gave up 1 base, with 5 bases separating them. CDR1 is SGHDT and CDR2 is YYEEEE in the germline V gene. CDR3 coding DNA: TGTGCCAGCAGCTTTAGTCGCACAGATACGCAGTATTTT. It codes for CASSFSRTDTQYF.

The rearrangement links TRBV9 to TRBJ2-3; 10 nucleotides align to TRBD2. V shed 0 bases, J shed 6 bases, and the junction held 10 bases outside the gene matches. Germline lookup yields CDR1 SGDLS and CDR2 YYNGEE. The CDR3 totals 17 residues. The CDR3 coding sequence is TGTGCCAGCAGCGTAGGGGCTAGCGGGGGCCTGATGGATACGCAGTATTTT. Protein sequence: CASSVGASGGLMDTQYF.

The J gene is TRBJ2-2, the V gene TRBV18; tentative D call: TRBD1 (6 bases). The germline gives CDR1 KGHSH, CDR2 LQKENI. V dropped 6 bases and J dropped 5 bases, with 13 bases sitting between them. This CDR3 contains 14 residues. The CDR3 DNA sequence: TGTGCCAGCTCGCCGACAGGATGGACCGGGGAGCTGTTTTTT. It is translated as CASSPTGWTGELFF.

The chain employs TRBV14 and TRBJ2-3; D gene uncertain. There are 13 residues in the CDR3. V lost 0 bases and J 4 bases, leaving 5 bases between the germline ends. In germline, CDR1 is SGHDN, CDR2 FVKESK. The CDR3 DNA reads TGTGCCAGCAGCCAAGACCCCCCAGATACGCAGTATTTT. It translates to CASSQDPPDTQYF.

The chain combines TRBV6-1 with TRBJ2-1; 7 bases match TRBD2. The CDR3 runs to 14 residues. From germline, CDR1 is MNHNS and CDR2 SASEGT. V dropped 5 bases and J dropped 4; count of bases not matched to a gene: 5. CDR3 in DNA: TGTGCCAGCAGTATCCAGCGGGGATACAATGAGCAGTTCTTC. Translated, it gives CASSIQRGYNEQFF.

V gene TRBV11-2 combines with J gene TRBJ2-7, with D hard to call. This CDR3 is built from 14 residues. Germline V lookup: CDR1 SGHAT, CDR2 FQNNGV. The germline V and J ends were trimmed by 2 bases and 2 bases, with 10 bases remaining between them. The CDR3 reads CASSLRNNPYEQYF. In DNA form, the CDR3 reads TGTGCCAGCAGCTTAAGGAACAACCCCTACGAGCAGTACTTC.